A single sample gave rise to the 28 T cell receptor beta chains below, sequenced in a study of T cells in Graves' hyperthyroidism and ophthalmopathy. Amplified TCR beta CDR3 regions derived from RNA transcripts. In the first-round RT-PCR of the TCR CDR3, the HTBI primer set was used. One entry per CDR3 protein, called by TCRdb with MiXCR from the multiplex PCR reads. The sample shows roughly 840,000 distinct CDR3 sequences, 35% to 45% of them seen only once. Sequencing was performed on blood. These receptors were taken from a man aged 18 to 29 with Graves' hyperthyroidism.

The CDR3 nucleotides are TGCGCCAGCAGCCGAGTCGACAGGGCGGACACTGAAGCTTTCTTT. This translates into CASSRVDRADTEAFF. The chain uses TRBV4-1 and TRBJ1-1; 7 bases are a match to TRBD1. Per germline, CDR1 MGHRA and CDR2 YSYEKL. Trimming cost V 4 bases and J 3 bases; bases outside gene matches: 8. The CDR3 has 15 residues.

This clonotype was recorded a few times. The rearrangement joins TRBV15 to TRBJ1-5; 9 nucleotides align to TRBD1. CDR3 length: 14 amino acids. The V segment lost 3 bases and the J segment 11 bases; nucleotides outside the gene matches: 8. Germline V CDR1 and CDR2: LNHNV, YYDKDF (reference sequence). The CDR3 DNA reads TGTGCCACCAGCAGGGACAGGGGAAGGGAGACCCAGCATTTT. Encoded protein: CATSRDRGRETQHF. The full variable domain, completed using reference TRBV15 and TRBJ1-5, is DAMVIQNPRYQVTQFGKPVTLSCSQTLNHNVMYWYQQKSSQAPKLLFHYYDKDFNNEADTPDNFQSRRPNTSFCFLDIRSPGLGDTAMYLCATSRDRGRETQHFGDGTRLSIL.

This clonotype occurred many times. J is TRBJ1-1 and V is TRBV7-9; 8 positions agree with TRBD1. With V trimmed by 1 base and J by 6 bases, 10 bases remained unmatched. The CDR3 length is 16 residues. Germline V gene data show CDR1 as SEHNR and CDR2 as FQNEAQ (reference sequence). The CDR3 loop is CASSLGRGLGKPEAFF. The CDR3 DNA is TGTGCCAGCAGCTTAGGCAGGGGGCTGGGGAAGCCTGAAGCTTTCTTT.

This clonotype was detected a few times. J is TRBJ1-1 and V is TRBV6-5, with D maybe TRBD1 (5 bases). With 3 bases removed from V and 4 bases from J, the gap between germline ends came to 12 bases. CDR1 and CDR2 from the germline V gene are MNHEY and SVGAGI. CDR3 size: 14 residues. CDR3: CASSYDSYSTEAFF. The CDR3 DNA sequence: TGTGCCAGCAGTTATGACAGCTATTCCACTGAAGCTTTCTTT.

Remarks on this clonotype: The junction does not match germline at one end; this may be a read error. The CDR3 DNA reads TGTGCCGGTAGTATGGGGACAGGGCCGTTCGGGGAGCTGTTTTTT. This translates into CAGSMGTGPFGELFF. V gene TRBV19 combines with J gene TRBJ2-2; 9 positions agree with TRBD1. Germline V gene sequence: CDR1 LNHDA, CDR2 SQIVND (reference sequence). This CDR3 has 15 amino acids.

The chain couples TRBV2 to TRBJ1-2; D possibly corresponds to TRBD1 (6 bases). This CDR3 is built from 16 residues. Germline lookup yields CDR1 SNHLY and CDR2 FYNNEI. V was pared by 2 bases and J by 7 bases, with 20 bases between. The CDR3 DNA reads TGTGCCAGCAGTGAACGGACAGTAGCGAACACCGGTGGCTACACCTTC. This gives the protein CASSERTVANTGGYTF.

Comments on this clonotype: The junction departs from germline at one end; a sequencing error may be responsible. The chain uses TRBV19 and TRBJ2-7, with TRBD1 matching 8 bases. Germline-derived CDR1 and CDR2 are LNHDA and SQIVND (reference sequence). The CDR3 sequence is 15 residues long. This CDR3 is CTSSAPGQAHYEQYF. The CDR3 DNA sequence: TGTACCAGTAGTGCGCCGGGACAGGCCCACTACGAGCAGTACTTC.

This chain connects TRBV29-1 to TRBJ2-6; the D is unclear. This CDR3 comprises 13 residues. Trimming shortened V by 5 bases and J by 4 bases, and 9 bases separated the two germline ends. In germline, CDR1 is SQVTM, CDR2 ANQGSEA. The CDR3: CSVSLSGANVLTF. The CDR3, as DNA: TGCAGCGTTTCTCTTTCAGGGGCCAACGTCCTGACTTTC.

The chain employs TRBV4-1 and TRBJ1-1, with no clear D. V was cut by 0 bases and J by 0 bases, with 8 bases left in between. Germline V CDR1 and CDR2: MGHRA, YSYEKL. The CDR3 has 15 amino acids. The CDR3 sequence is CASSQDLGLNTEAFF. The CDR3 DNA reads as TGCGCCAGCAGCCAAGATCTGGGATTGAACACTGAAGCTTTCTTT.

Only one count was recorded for this clonotype. The V and J genes are TRBV19 and TRBJ1-1; TRBD1 is a possible D gene (5 bases). Per the germline V gene, CDR1 is LNHDA and CDR2 is SQIVND (reference sequence). The V and J ends lost 6 bases and 3 bases respectively, with 11 bases between them. The CDR3 extends over 13 amino acids. The CDR3 loop is CASSDSRHTEAFF. The CDR3 DNA reads as TGTGCCAGTAGCGACAGCCGTCACACTGAAGCTTTCTTT.

This clonotype came up a few times. The chain couples TRBV12-3 or TRBV12-4 to TRBJ1-5; D is uncertain. Trimming took off 2 bases at V and 6 bases at J, with 14 bases between the two ends. The CDR3 has 15 residues. CDR3 DNA sequence: TGTGCCAGCAGTTTATACGGGGTTTATGGTCAGCCCCAGCATTTT. Translating gives CASSLYGVYGQPQHF.

This clonotype was detected a few times. J is TRBJ1-1 and V is TRBV3-1; D is possibly TRBD1 (6 bases). Germline-derived CDR1 and CDR2 are LGHDT and YNNKEL (reference sequence). Trimming removed 4 bases from V and 0 bases from J, with 12 bases in between. The CDR3 totals 15 residues. The CDR3 protein is CASSPGQLLNTEAFF. In nucleotides, the CDR3 is TGTGCCAGCAGCCCGGGACAACTATTGAACACTGAAGCTTTCTTT. Supplemented by reference TRBV3-1 and TRBJ1-1, the full variable domain reads DTAVSQTPKYLVTQMGNDKSIKCEQNLGHDTMYWYKQDSKKFLKIMFSYNNKELIINETVPNRFSPKSPDKAHLNLHINSLELGDSAVYFCASSPGQLLNTEAFFGQGTRLTVV.

On this clonotype: Since a much larger clone is just one base distant, this may be a read error. The CDR3 here is CASPTLTGELFF. The CDR3 coding sequence is TGTGCCTCGCCAACGCTCACCGGGGAGCTGTTTTTT. This chain uses TRBV19 with TRBJ2-2; no reliable D call. Germline V lookup: CDR1 LNHDA, CDR2 SQIVND (reference sequence). V lost 11 bases and J lost 4, with 11 bases in between. The CDR3 length is 12 residues.

The V call is TRBV29-1, the J call TRBJ1-2; a weak D match, TRBD1 (5 bases). Per germline, CDR1 SQVTM and CDR2 ANQGSEA. V was trimmed by 2 bases and J by 1 base, leaving 20 bases between them. The CDR3 consists of 17 residues. The DNA of the CDR3 is TGCAGCGTTGAACGGGACGGACGTGTCGGGTATAACTATGGCTACACCTTC. It is translated as CSVERDGRVGYNYGYTF.

Regarding this clonotype: This may be a read error: a much more frequent sequence differs by one nucleotide. The chain carries TRBV7-9 and TRBJ2-7; weak D call: TRBD1 (7 bases). The germline V and J ends were trimmed by 6 bases and 6 bases, with 9 bases remaining between them. Germline lookup yields CDR1 SEHNR and CDR2 FQNEAQ (reference sequence). This CDR3 is 11 amino acids long. The chain's CDR3 is CASRRDSEQYF. CDR3 nucleotides: TGTGCCAGCAGGCGGGACAGCGAGCAGTACTTC. Looking up the rest from reference TRBV7-9 and TRBJ2-7 gives the full variable domain: DTGVSQNPRHKITKRGQNVTFRCDPISEHNRLYWYRQTLGQGPEFLTYFQNEAQLEKSRLLSDRFSAERPKGSFSTLEIQRTEQGDSAMYLCASRRDSEQYFGPGTRLTVT.

J is TRBJ2-7 and V is TRBV7-9; 7 nucleotides line up with TRBD1. Germline loops: CDR1 SEHNR, CDR2 FQNEAQ (reference sequence). The junction had 2 bases not matched to a gene; V was cut back by 1 base and J by 2 bases. The CDR3 spans 14 residues. CDR3 sequence reads: CASSLEGAAYEQYF. The CDR3 DNA follows: TGTGCCAGCAGCTTAGAGGGGGCCGCCTACGAGCAGTACTTC.

The V and J genes are TRBV10-3 and TRBJ2-2, with a weak D call TRBD2 (6 bases). The CDR3 is 15 residues long. Germline-derived CDR1 and CDR2 are ENHRY and SYGVKD. Trimming left V 10 bases short and J 5 bases short, with 20 bases between. The CDR3 is CASTTRREGTGELFF. CDR3 nucleotides: TGTGCCAGCACTACGAGGCGGGAAGGTACCGGGGAGCTGTTTTTT.

This clonotype was observed a few times. This rearrangement joins TRBV13 to TRBJ1-6; 11 nucleotides align to TRBD1. The CDR3 consists of 17 residues. The germline V gene has CDR1 PRHDT and CDR2 FYEKMQ (reference sequence). J was trimmed by 5 bases and V by 1 base; bases with no gene match: 4. The chain's CDR3 is CASSLAGDRGNNSPLHF. CDR3 bases: TGTGCCAGCAGCTTAGCGGGGGACAGGGGGAATAATTCACCCCTCCACTTT.

This clonotype was recorded at least ten times. A junction boundary mismatches the germline segment, possibly from a read error. The DNA for the CDR3 is TGTGCCAGCAGCTTAATGGGACAGAACACTGAAGCTTTCTTT. This sequence encodes CASSLMGQNTEAFF. The V and J genes are TRBV5-1 and TRBJ1-1, with TRBD1 as a possible D gene (6 bases). The CDR3 totals 14 residues. The germline V gene encodes CDR1 SGHRS and CDR2 YFSETQ.

This clonotype was seen only a few times. The genes are TRBV19 and TRBJ2-7; 8 bases are a match to TRBD1. Germline V gene sequence: CDR1 LNHDA, CDR2 SQIVND (reference sequence). This CDR3 has 14 residues. With 3 bases clipped from V and 3 bases from J, the junction kept 4 bases outside the gene matches. This CDR3 reads CASSIGDRGYEQYF. CDR3 DNA sequence: TGTGCCAGTAGTATCGGAGACAGGGGCTACGAGCAGTACTTC.

This clonotype was counted many times. V and J are TRBV7-2 and TRBJ2-7; D remains ambiguous. CDR1 is SGHTA and CDR2 is FQGNSA in the germline V gene. The CDR3 is 15 amino acids. Trimming stripped 1 base from V and 0 bases from J, with 10 bases between. The CDR3 is CASSLVVGSSYEQYF. CDR3 bases: TGTGCCAGCAGCTTAGTGGTGGGCAGCTCCTACGAGCAGTACTTC.

This clonotype showed up just once. A much larger clonotype is one base distant, so this may be a read error. This chain uses TRBV5-6 with TRBJ1-1; 7 bases match TRBD1. CDR3 length: 14 amino acids. Germline lookup yields CDR1 SGHDT and CDR2 YYEEEE. The J segment lost 6 bases and the V segment lost 5 bases, leaving 10 bases of the junction unmatched. CDR3 region: CASSPTGSGSEAFF. In nucleotides, the CDR3 is TGTGCCAGCAGTCCGACAGGGAGTGGCTCTGAAGCTTTCTTT.

This clonotype was seen only a few times. J is TRBJ1-1 and V is TRBV2; perhaps TRBD1 as D (6 bases). Germline V lookup: CDR1 SNHLY, CDR2 FYNNEI. The germline V and J ends were trimmed by 5 bases and 11 bases, with 27 bases remaining between them. This CDR3 spans 16 amino acids. This CDR3 is CASSFYPRGDGSGAFF. In DNA form, the CDR3 reads TGTGCCAGCAGTTTCTACCCCAGGGGCGATGGCTCAGGGGCTTTCTTT.

The chain couples TRBV12-3 or TRBV12-4 to TRBJ1-5; D is possibly TRBD1 (6 bases). The CDR3 is 14 amino acids. Trimming cost V 4 bases and J 6 bases, with 13 bases left between them. The CDR3 nucleotides read TGTGCCAGCAGTTATGTGGGGGGCGGTCAGCCCCAGCATTTT. The encoded protein is CASSYVGGGQPQHF.

The rearrangement links TRBV12-3 or TRBV12-4 to TRBJ2-6; D not resolved. The CDR3 length is 13 residues. V dropped 3 bases and J dropped 5 bases, with 5 bases sitting between them. In DNA, the CDR3 is TGTGCCAGCAGTTTGAGGTGGGCCAACGTCCTGACTTTC. It codes for CASSLRWANVLTF.

This chain connects TRBV5-1 to TRBJ1-1; the match to TRBD1 covers 8 bases. The CDR3 loop spans 14 amino acids. J lost 10 bases, V lost 0 bases, and 8 bases had no gene match. Germline V gives CDR1 SGHRS, CDR2 YFSETQ. CDR3 coding DNA: TGCGCCAGCAGCTTGGCCCCGACAGGGGATGCAGCTTTCTTT. Residues: CASSLAPTGDAAFF. The full variable domain, with the rest looked up from reference TRBV5-1 and TRBJ1-1, is KAGVTQTPRYLIKTRGQQVTLSCSPISGHRSVSWYQQTPGQGLQFLFEYFSETQRNKGNFPGRFSGRQFSNSRSEMNVSTLELGDSALYLCASSLAPTGDAAFFGQGTRLTVV.

The table lists this clonotype with a few counts. The chain carries TRBV7-8 and TRBJ2-5; 11 bases line up with TRBD2. Germline-derived CDR1 and CDR2 are SGHVS and FQNEAQ. The CDR3 spans 15 residues. J lost 3 bases, V lost 5 bases, and 5 bases had no gene match. CDR3 sequence (DNA): TGTGCCAGCAGCAACAGACTAGCGGGAAAAGAGACCCAGTACTTC. It yields the protein CASSNRLAGKETQYF.

The CDR3 sequence: CASSGQELNSPLHF. CDR3 nucleotide sequence: TGTGCCAGCAGTGGACAGGAGCTTAATTCACCCCTCCACTTT. The chain has TRBV12-3 or TRBV12-4 and TRBJ1-6; 7 bases are a match to TRBD1. This CDR3 is 14 amino acids long. V dropped 5 bases and J dropped 6; count of bases not matched to a gene: 4.